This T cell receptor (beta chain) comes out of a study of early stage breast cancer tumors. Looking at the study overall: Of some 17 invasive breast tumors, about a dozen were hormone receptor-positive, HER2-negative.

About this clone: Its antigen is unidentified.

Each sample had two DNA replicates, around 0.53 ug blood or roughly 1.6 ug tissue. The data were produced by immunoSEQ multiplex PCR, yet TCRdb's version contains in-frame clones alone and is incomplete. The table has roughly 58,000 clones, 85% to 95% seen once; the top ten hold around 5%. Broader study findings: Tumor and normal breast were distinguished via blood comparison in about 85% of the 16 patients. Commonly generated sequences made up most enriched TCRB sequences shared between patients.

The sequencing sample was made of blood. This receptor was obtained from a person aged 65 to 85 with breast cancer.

In DNA, the CDR3 is TGCGCCAGCAGCAGGTCGGCGACCAGAGGCAATTCACCCCTCCACTTT. It yields the protein CASSRSATRGNSPLHF. This chain joins TRBV4-1 and TRBJ1-6; D is uncertain. Looked up from germline, CDR1 is MGHRA and CDR2 is YSYEKL. The ends were cut back, 5 bases at V and 7 bases at J, with 18 bases in the middle. The CDR3 has 16 amino acids.